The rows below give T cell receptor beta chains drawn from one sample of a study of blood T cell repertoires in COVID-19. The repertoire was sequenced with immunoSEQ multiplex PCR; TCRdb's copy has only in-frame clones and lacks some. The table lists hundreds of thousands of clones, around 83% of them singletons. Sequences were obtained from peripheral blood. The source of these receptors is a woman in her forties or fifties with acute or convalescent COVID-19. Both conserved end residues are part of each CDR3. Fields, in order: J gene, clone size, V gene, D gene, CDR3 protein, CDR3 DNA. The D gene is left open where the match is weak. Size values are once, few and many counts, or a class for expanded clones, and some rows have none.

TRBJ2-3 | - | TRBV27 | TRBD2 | CASSSPGGIVRTDTQYF | TGTGCCAGCAGTTCCCCGGGGGGGATTGTACGCACAGATACGCAGTATTTT
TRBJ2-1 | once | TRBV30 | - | CARDSSYNEQFF | TGTGCCCGGGATAGCTCCTACAATGAGCAGTTCTTC
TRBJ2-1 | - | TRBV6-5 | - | CATLGAGFWFF | TGTGCCACTCTGGGGGCAGGGTTTTGGTTCTTC
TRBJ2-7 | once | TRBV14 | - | CASSRQGAGGYEQYF | TGTGCCAGCAGCCGGCAAGGAGCGGGCGGGTACGAGCAGTACTTC
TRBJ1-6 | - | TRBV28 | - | CASSLATSTGLRSPLHF | TGTGCCAGCAGTTTAGCGACGAGCACAGGGTTAAGATCACCCCTCCACTTT
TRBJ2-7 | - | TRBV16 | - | CASSQSVAQGPLSYEQYF | TGTGCCAGCAGCCAATCGGTTGCTCAGGGGCCTCTCTCCTACGAGCAGTACTTC
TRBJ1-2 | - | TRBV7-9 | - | CASSLEVGGYTF | TGTGCCAGCAGCTTAGAAGTCGGGGGCTACACCTTC
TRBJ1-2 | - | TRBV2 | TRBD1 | CASSAPGQPSGGYTF | TGTGCCAGCAGTGCCCCGGGACAGCCTTCGGGTGGCTACACCTTC
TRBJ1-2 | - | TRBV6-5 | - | CASSYLRDWRGYTF | TGTGCCAGCAGTTACCTCAGGGATTGGCGTGGCTACACCTTC
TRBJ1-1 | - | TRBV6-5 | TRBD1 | CASRATGGISEAFF | TGTGCCAGCAGGGCGACAGGGGGCATCTCTGAAGCTTTCTTT
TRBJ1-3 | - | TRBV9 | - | CASRSGSASGNTIYF | TGTGCCAGCAGGTCAGGATCAGCCTCTGGAAACACCATATATTTT
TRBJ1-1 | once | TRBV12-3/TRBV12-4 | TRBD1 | CASSHTGGPEAFF | TGTGCCAGCAGTCATACAGGGGGCCCTGAAGCTTTCTTT
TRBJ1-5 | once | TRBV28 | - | CASSALGAVQPQHF | TGTGCCAGCAGTGCTCTGGGGGCAGTTCAGCCCCAGCATTTT
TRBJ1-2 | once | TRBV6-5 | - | CASSIQVTYGYTF | TGTGCCAGCAGTATACAGGTCACTTATGGCTACACCTTC
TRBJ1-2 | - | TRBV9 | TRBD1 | CASSLGQGKGGYTF | TGTGCCAGCAGCCTGGGACAGGGCAAAGGTGGCTACACCTTC
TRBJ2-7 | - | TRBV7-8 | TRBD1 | CASSSGWDRSRYEQYF | TGTGCCAGCAGCTCTGGGTGGGACAGGTCGAGGTACGAGCAGTACTTC
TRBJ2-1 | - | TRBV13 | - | CASSTRDSPEQFF | TGTGCCAGCAGCACAAGGGACTCCCCGGAGCAGTTCTTC
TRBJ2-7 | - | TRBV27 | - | CASSSIPGSSYEQYF | TGTGCCAGCAGTTCCATACCCGGGAGCTCCTACGAGCAGTACTTC
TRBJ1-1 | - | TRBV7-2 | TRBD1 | CASSISRQGTEAFF | TGTGCCAGCAGCATCTCCCGACAGGGCACTGAAGCTTTCTTT
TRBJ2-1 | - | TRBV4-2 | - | CASSQSPFSSYNEQFF | TGTGCCAGCAGCCAATCCCCATTTAGCTCCTACAATGAGCAGTTCTTC
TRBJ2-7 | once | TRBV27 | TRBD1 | CASSSSSPGQVHYEQYF | TGTGCCAGCAGTTCCTCCTCCCCGGGACAGGTTCACTACGAGCAGTACTTC
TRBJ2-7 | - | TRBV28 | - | CASSLESPYEQYF | TGTGCCAGCAGTTTGGAGTCTCCCTACGAGCAGTACTTC
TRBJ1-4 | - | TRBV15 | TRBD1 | CATSRLDRVDEKLFF | TGTGCCACCAGCAGATTGGACAGGGTGGATGAAAAACTGTTTTTT
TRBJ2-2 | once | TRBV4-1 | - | CASSQGRRGDTGELFF | TGCGCCAGCAGCCAAGGAAGGCGGGGCGACACCGGGGAGCTGTTTTTT
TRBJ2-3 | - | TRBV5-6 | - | CASSLVGVGRTDTQYF | TGTGCCAGCAGCTTGGTCGGGGTTGGGAGAACAGATACGCAGTATTTT
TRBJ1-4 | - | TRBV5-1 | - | CASFLPSATNEKLFF | TGCGCCAGCTTCCTACCGTCCGCAACTAATGAAAAACTGTTTTTT
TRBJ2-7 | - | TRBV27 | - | CASSATGQIGAEQYF | TGTGCCAGCAGTGCAACCGGACAGATCGGGGCCGAGCAGTACTTC
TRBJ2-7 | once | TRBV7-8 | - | CASSSAAGIPYEQYF | TGTGCCAGCAGCTCCGCGGCGGGGATTCCCTACGAGCAGTACTTC
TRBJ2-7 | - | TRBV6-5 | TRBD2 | CASRDWLAGGWQYF | TGTGCCAGCAGGGACTGGCTAGCGGGGGGATGGCAGTACTTC
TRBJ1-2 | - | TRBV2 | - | CASSEHGNTDGYTF | TGTGCCAGCAGTGAACACGGGAACACGGATGGCTACACCTTC
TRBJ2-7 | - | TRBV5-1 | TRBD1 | CASSLGRRDRAIFNYEQYF | TGCGCCAGCAGCCTGGGGCGGCGGGACAGGGCAATTTTTAACTACGAGCAGTACTTC
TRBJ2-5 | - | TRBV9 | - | CASSVDGEETQYF | TGTGCCAGCAGCGTAGACGGGGAAGAGACCCAGTACTTC
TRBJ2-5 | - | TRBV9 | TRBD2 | CASSVEVGGGETQYF | TGTGCCAGCAGCGTAGAGGTGGGGGGAGGGGAGACCCAGTACTTC
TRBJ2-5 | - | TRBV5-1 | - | CASSLRGRQETQYF | TGCGCCAGCAGCTTGAGGGGCAGACAAGAGACCCAGTACTTC
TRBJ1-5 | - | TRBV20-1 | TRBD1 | CSASGTGKNSNQPQHF | TGCAGTGCTAGTGGGACAGGGAAGAATAGCAATCAGCCCCAGCATTTT
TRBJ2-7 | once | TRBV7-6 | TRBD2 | CASSLAPGLAGGFEYEQYF | TGTGCCAGCAGCTTAGCGCCGGGACTAGCGGGAGGGTTTGAATACGAGCAGTACTTC
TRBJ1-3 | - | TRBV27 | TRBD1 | CASRTGPSGNTIYF | TGTGCCAGCCGGACAGGGCCTTCGGGAAACACCATATATTTT